The sequence of this T cell receptor beta chain was determined in a study of T-cell reconstitution after alpha-beta-depleted transplantation in children. Trimming cost V 4 bases and J 6 bases; bases outside gene matches: 12. This CDR3 has 15 residues. Per the germline V gene, CDR1 is SGHDN and CDR2 is FVKESK. This clonotype was seen only a few times. The library targeted TCRbeta and was prepared with unique molecular identifiers. TCRdb independently ran MiXCR on the PCR reads; one entry per CDR3 protein. Of about 610,000 distinct CDR3 sequences in the sample, 10% were seen once. Material: PBMCs from the stem cell graft donor, obtained from the stem cell graft. J is TRBJ2-7 and V is TRBV14, with 7 bases aligning to TRBD1. This clonotype was obtained from a human donor who donated a stem cell graft to a child with acute myeloid leukemia. The CDR3: CASSLTDRFVSEQYF. CDR3 bases: TGTGCCAGCAGCCTTACGGACAGGTTCGTCTCCGAGCAGTACTTC.